Following are 23 T cell receptor beta chains from one sample sequenced in a study of control samples from healthy donors and cancer patients. Clones were read by immunoSEQ multiplex PCR, and TCRdb kept only the in-frame ones, dropping some. The sample contains around 200,000 clones, approximately 92% of which appear only once. Sequencing used blood. Receptors originate from a young man in good health.

The chain joins TRBV5-1 to TRBJ2-3; 9 nucleotides match TRBD1. The CDR3 runs 15 residues. The ends lost 0 bases at V and 4 bases at J; junction bases unmatched: 3. Germline V CDR1 and CDR2: SGHRS, YFSETQ. This CDR3 is CASSLVGQGSDTQYF. CDR3 sequence (DNA): TGCGCCAGCAGCTTGGTCGGACAGGGGTCAGATACGCAGTATTTT.

Concerning this clone itself: This specimen includes other DNA sequences encoding the same CDR3. This chain joins TRBV9 and TRBJ1-3; D gene uncertain. This CDR3 has 14 residues. Germline CDR1 reads SGDLS; CDR2 reads YYNGEE. V was cut by 0 bases and J by 0 bases, with 4 bases left in between. CDR3 bases: TGTGCCAGCAGCGTAGAGAGCTCTGGAAACACCATATATTTT. This encodes CASSVESSGNTIYF.

CDR3 DNA: TGTGCCAGCAGCATAAGGGGGAACCCTGAAGCTTTCTTT. The encoded protein is CASSIRGNPEAFF. This chain joins TRBV21-1 and TRBJ1-1; the table's D call of TRBD1 was not tested on the DNA. TRBV21-1 is deemed a pseudogene. The CDR3 sequence is 13 residues long.

The chain links TRBV18 to TRBJ1-4; TRBD1 might be the D (5 bases). This CDR3 contains 14 residues. Trimming pared 2 bases from V and 5 bases from J, leaving 9 bases between. Germline assignment: CDR1 KGHSH and CDR2 LQKENI. In DNA form, the CDR3 reads TGTGCCAGCTCACCATGGGACGGAAATGAAAAACTGTTTTTT. This translates into CASSPWDGNEKLFF.

This clone was observed a few times. The gene calls are TRBV6-5 and TRBJ2-7, with 11 nucleotides matching TRBD2. Germline V gives CDR1 MNHEY, CDR2 SVGAGI. This CDR3 is 14 amino acids long. J gave up 6 bases and V 6 bases, and 7 bases lay outside the gene matches. CDR3 sequence reads: CASRNIAGGLEQYF. CDR3 nucleotide sequence: TGTGCCAGCAGGAACATAGCGGGGGGGCTCGAGCAGTACTTC.

This chain uses TRBV27 with TRBJ1-4, with 9 positions matching TRBD1. Per germline, CDR1 MNHEY and CDR2 SMNVEV (reference sequence). The CDR3 has 15 residues. V shed 4 bases, J shed 8 bases, and the junction held 8 bases outside the gene matches. The CDR3 is CASSSRWTGEEKLFF. For the CDR3, the DNA is TGTGCCAGCAGTTCCCGCTGGACAGGGGAGGAAAAACTGTTTTTT.

The gene calls are TRBV19 and TRBJ1-2; D remains unclear. Germline-derived CDR1 and CDR2 are LNHDA and SQIVND (reference sequence). CDR3 length equals 12 residues. V lost 5 bases to trimming and J lost 4 bases, with 8 bases between them. The DNA for the CDR3 is TGTGCCAGTAGTCCAACAAGCTATGGCTACACCTTC. Encoded protein: CASSPTSYGYTF.

V is TRBV5-1 and J is TRBJ2-1; 8 bases match TRBD2. Germline lookup yields CDR1 SGHRS and CDR2 YFSETQ. The CDR3 runs 18 residues. V dropped 3 bases and J dropped 0; count of bases not matched to a gene: 11. The DNA of the CDR3 is TGCGCCAGCAGCTCCCGGGGGCGGGGGGTGAGCTCCTACAATGAGCAGTTCTTC. It encodes CASSSRGRGVSSYNEQFF.

V and J are TRBV9 and TRBJ1-4; no clear D. V lost 0 bases to trimming and J lost 5 bases, with 11 bases between them. The V gene's germline CDR1 is SGDLS and CDR2 YYNGEE. This CDR3 contains 15 residues. CDR3 protein: CASSVGITMNEKLFF. Written as DNA, the CDR3 is TGTGCCAGCAGCGTAGGGATCACCATGAATGAAAAACTGTTTTTT.

The chain's CDR3 is CAFDSGRTEAFF. The CDR3 DNA reads as TGTGCCTTCGACTCCGGCAGGACTGAAGCTTTCTTT. The rearrangement joins TRBV2 to TRBJ1-1; D gene ambiguous. The CDR3 is 12 amino acids. CDR1 and CDR2 from the germline V gene are SNHLY and FYNNEI. Trimming removed 11 bases at V and 5 bases at J, with 15 bases between. Combining the CDR3 with reference TRBV2 and TRBJ1-1 gives the whole variable domain EPEVTQTPSHQVTQMGQEVILRCVPISNHLYFYWYRQILGQKVEFLVSFYNNEISEKSEIFDDQFSVERPDGSNFTLKIRSTKLEDSAMYFCAFDSGRTEAFFGQGTRLTVV.

The rearrangement joins TRBV28 to TRBJ2-7; D remains unclear. V was trimmed by 4 bases and J by 3 bases, leaving 7 bases between them. This CDR3 region has 12 residues. From germline, CDR1 is MDHEN and CDR2 SYDVKM. The CDR3 DNA reads as TGTGCCAGCAGTTCAACCAACTACGAGCAGTACTTC. This encodes CASSSTNYEQYF.

The chain combines TRBV10-3 with TRBJ2-1; a possible D gene is TRBD2 (5 bases). Germline CDR1 and CDR2: ENHRY and SYGVKD. V lost 3 bases and J 12 bases, leaving 15 bases between the germline ends. The CDR3 has 13 amino acids. The CDR3 bases are TGTGCCATCAGTGAAAGTAGTTCCGGAGGGCAGTTCTTC. Its translation is CAISESSSGGQFF.

The V and J genes are TRBV7-2 and TRBJ2-5, with 9 bases lining up with TRBD1. With V trimmed by 3 bases and J by 6 bases, 5 bases remained unmatched. The CDR3 spans 14 residues. Germline-derived CDR1 and CDR2 are SGHTA and FQGNSA. The CDR3 protein is CASSFTGGGKTQYF. The DNA of the CDR3 is TGTGCCAGCAGCTTTACAGGGGGCGGGAAGACCCAGTACTTC. The whole variable domain, filled in from reference TRBV7-2 and TRBJ2-5, reads GAGVSQSPSNKVTEKGKDVELRCDPISGHTALYWYRQSLGQGLEFLIYFQGNSAPDKSGLPSDRFSAERTGGSVSTLTIQRTQQEDSAVYLCASSFTGGGKTQYFGPGTRLLVL.

This sequence joins TRBV18 and TRBJ2-5; a weak D match, TRBD2 (6 bases). CDR1 is KGHSH and CDR2 is LQKENI in the germline V gene. The CDR3 totals 13 residues. V was clipped by 6 bases and J by 3 bases, with 11 bases between them. The CDR3, as DNA: TGTGCCAGCTCCGGGACTGGTAAAGAGACCCAGTACTTC. The encoded protein is CASSGTGKETQYF.

J is TRBJ2-2 and V is TRBV12-3 or TRBV12-4; D not resolved. The CDR3 runs 12 residues. V lost 6 bases and J lost 5, with 7 bases in between. CDR3 DNA sequence: TGTGCCAGCAGAACTACAACCGGGGAGCTGTTTTTT. It translates to CASRTTTGELFF.

Here the CDR3 reads CASSIYSSTNEKLFF. As DNA, the CDR3 is TGCGCCAGCAGCATTTACAGCTCAACTAATGAAAAACTGTTTTTT. J is TRBJ1-4 and V is TRBV5-1; the D is unclear. Germline V gives CDR1 SGHRS, CDR2 YFSETQ. There are 15 residues in the CDR3. Trimming took off 4 bases at V and 0 bases at J, with 10 bases between the two ends. The complete variable domain, with remaining parts taken from reference TRBV5-1 and TRBJ1-4, reads KAGVTQTPRYLIKTRGQQVTLSCSPISGHRSVSWYQQTPGQGLQFLFEYFSETQRNKGNFPGRFSGRQFSNSRSEMNVSTLELGDSALYLCASSIYSSTNEKLFFGSGTQLSVL.

The V gene is TRBV6-5, the J gene TRBJ2-2, with a tentative D call TRBD2 (5 bases). Trimming removed 10 bases from V and 4 bases from J, with 13 bases in between. Looked up from germline, CDR1 is MNHEY and CDR2 is SVGAGI. The CDR3 consists of 13 residues. In nucleotides, the CDR3 is TGTGCCACCAAGTTCCGGGGCACCGGGGAGCTGTTTTTT. Protein: CATKFRGTGELFF.

About this clone itself: At one end the junction does not follow the germline gene, possibly because of a read error. The chain links TRBV2 to TRBJ2-7; D is ambiguous. The germline V gene encodes CDR1 SNHLY and CDR2 FYNNEI. The CDR3 sequence is 11 residues long. This CDR3 is CASSQANEQYF. The CDR3 coding sequence is TGTGCCAGCAGTCAAGCGAACGAGCAGTACTTC.

The chain combines TRBV24-1 with TRBJ2-2, with D unclear. CDR3 length: 13 residues. The germline V gene has CDR1 KGHDR and CDR2 SFDVKD. Trimming stripped 3 bases from V and 7 bases from J, with 8 bases between. The CDR3, as DNA: TGTGCCACCAGTGATCCCTCCCTCGGGGAGCTGTTTTTT. This encodes CATSDPSLGELFF.

The chain has TRBV19 and TRBJ1-2; the D gene is possibly TRBD1 (5 bases). CDR1 is LNHDA, CDR2 SQIVND, per germline (reference sequence). The CDR3 length is 13 residues. V dropped 6 bases and J dropped 4 bases, with 12 bases sitting between them. The CDR3 coding sequence is TGTGCCAGTAGAGGGGCTGCGGTCTATGGCTACACCTTC. This codes for CASRGAAVYGYTF.

The genes are TRBV28 and TRBJ2-7; perhaps D is TRBD1 or TRBD2 (6 bases each). V lost 8 bases and J lost 3, with 20 bases in between. Germline V gene sequence: CDR1 MDHEN, CDR2 SYDVKM. CDR3 size: 15 residues. The CDR3 DNA follows: TGTGCCAGCCGTTCGGGGGCCCTCGGGAACTACGAGCAGTACTTC. Translating gives CASRSGALGNYEQYF.

This clone was seen once. The chain has TRBV19 and TRBJ2-2, with 8 bases that match TRBD1. Trimming cost V 3 bases and J 6 bases; bases outside gene matches: 6. Per the germline V gene, CDR1 is LNHDA and CDR2 is SQIVND (reference sequence). The CDR3 is 15 amino acids. The DNA of the CDR3 is TGTGCCAGTAGTATCCAGGGGGCGAGCGCCGGGGAGCTGTTTTTT. Translated, it gives CASSIQGASAGELFF.

V is TRBV3-1 (or the pseudogene TRBV3-2) and J is TRBJ2-2; possible D gene TRBD1, 5 bases. Germline loops: CDR1 LGHDT, CDR2 YNNKEL (reference sequence). With 1 base removed from V and 5 bases from J, the gap between germline ends came to 14 bases. This CDR3 comprises 16 residues. The CDR3 region has the DNA TGTGCCAGCAGCCAAGGGAAGGGGCTGAGGACCGGGGAGCTGTTTTTT. Its translation: CASSQGKGLRTGELFF.